This TCR beta chain stems from a study of blood T cell repertoires in COVID-19. The CDR3 extends over 14 amino acids. The V and J ends lost 3 bases and 3 bases respectively, with 12 bases between them. Germline CDR1 SGHNT, CDR2 YENEEA. Clones were read by immunoSEQ multiplex PCR, and TCRdb kept only the in-frame ones, dropping some. The table has 200,000 to 250,000 clones, 86% seen once. The sequencing input was peripheral blood. The chain couples TRBV11-3 to TRBJ2-7; possible D gene TRBD2, 5 bases. The receptor was derived from a man of 80 years or more with acute or convalescent COVID-19. CDR3 residues: CASSFRFEGYEQYF. Here the CDR3 DNA reads TGTGCCAGCAGCTTCAGATTCGAGGGCTACGAGCAGTACTTC.